This T cell receptor beta chain is drawn from a study of vaccination effects on CD4 cells after COVID-19. Concerning this clone itself: No antigen is known for it.

Some clones are missing from TCRdb's copy, which holds only in-frame ones; the method was immunoSEQ multiplex PCR. The table shows about 8,100 clones, with approximately 74% occurring only once. V was cut by 5 bases and J by 4 bases, with 8 bases left in between. Germline V gives CDR1 MNHEY, CDR2 SVGAGI. The CDR3 runs to 12 residues. Sequencing in the ViraFEST assay came after antigen-specific CD4+ T cells had been expanded with viral peptide pools, which were used to stimulate PBMC. The culture ran for nine to ten days, and then CD4+ T cells were isolated. It was on days 3 and 7 that half the medium was replaced with IL-2 medium.

This clonotype was sampled from a human donor who received a COVID-19 vaccine. The starting material was CD4+ T cells from PBMCs cultured with HCoV-229E spike peptides, obtained before COVID-19 vaccination. The chain joins TRBV6-5 to TRBJ1-1; TRBD1 might be the D (6 bases). DNA of the CDR3: TGTGCCAGCAGTACCAGGGGCACTGAAGCTTTCTTT. Its protein product is CASSTRGTEAFF.